Listed below are T cell receptor beta chains from one sample, sequenced in a study of response to subunit inactivated influenza vaccine. TCRdb reprocessed the RT-PCR reads with MiXCR, giving one entry per CDR3 protein. The data contain around 300,000 distinct CDR3 sequences, 22% of them singletons. The specimen comprised PBMCs from blood, sampled around 22 months after vaccination. The source of these receptors is a man between 50 and 75 years old who received an inactivated influenza vaccine. Both conserved end residues are part of each CDR3. The D gene is left open where the match is weak. Clone sizes are given selectively: once, few, many, or a class where the clone is expanded.

j_call | v_call | clone_size | d_call | cdr3_aa | cdr3_nt
TRBJ2-2 | TRBV25-1 | - | TRBD2 | CASNSGKNTGELFF | TGTGCCAGCAATAGCGGGAAGAACACCGGGGAGCTGTTTTTT
TRBJ2-2 | TRBV2 | - | - | CASNQGQEGTGELFF | TGTGCCAGCAATCAAGGACAGGAGGGAACCGGGGAGCTGTTTTTT
TRBJ1-1 | TRBV7-9 | few | - | CASSPKIRIGTEAFF | TGTGCCAGCAGCCCAAAGATTCGAATAGGCACTGAAGCTTTCTTT
TRBJ2-2 | TRBV6-6 | few | TRBD1 | CASRGQGTGELFF | TGTGCCAGCAGGGGACAGGGGACCGGGGAGCTGTTTTTT
TRBJ2-2 | TRBV18 | few | - | CASSQSSISNTGELFF | TGTGCCAGCTCCCAAAGCAGTATATCGAACACCGGGGAGCTGTTTTTT
TRBJ2-1 | TRBV7-9 | - | TRBD1 | CASSLTTGGNEQFF | TGTGCCAGCAGCTTAACAACAGGGGGGAATGAGCAGTTCTTC
TRBJ1-1 | TRBV7-2 | many | - | CASSPRPGGTEAFF | TGTGCCAGCAGCCCCCGCCCAGGAGGAACTGAAGCTTTCTTT
TRBJ2-3 | TRBV27 | few | TRBD1 | CASSLEGQGIAFTDTQYF | TGTGCCAGCAGTCTCGAGGGACAGGGAATTGCTTTTACAGATACGCAGTATTTT
TRBJ1-5 | TRBV18 | many | - | CASSPDSSGQPQHF | TGTGCCAGCTCACCGGACAGCTCCGGTCAGCCCCAGCATTTT
TRBJ1-2 | TRBV6-2/TRBV6-3 | - | - | CASSLIFGGYTF | TGTGCCAGCAGTTTGATCTTCGGAGGCTACACCTTC
TRBJ1-5 | TRBV3-1 | many | TRBD1 | CASSLRQGGNQPQHF | TGTGCCAGCAGCCTCCGACAGGGGGGGAATCAGCCCCAGCATTTT
TRBJ2-3 | TRBV7-8 | - | - | CASSLGLANVYF | TGTGCCAGCAGCTTAGGTCTAGCGAATGTGTATTTT
TRBJ2-5 | TRBV7-9 | few | - | CASSLETGVWETQYF | TGTGCCAGCAGCTTAGAGACAGGAGTGTGGGAGACCCAGTACTTC
TRBJ1-5 | TRBV28 | few | TRBD1 | CASSRNRGVGDQPQHF | TGTGCCAGCAGCCGAAACAGGGGCGTTGGAGATCAGCCCCAGCATTTT
TRBJ2-7 | TRBV28 | - | - | CASSSSRLTYEQYF | TGTGCCAGCAGTTCCAGCAGGCTAACCTACGAGCAGTACTTC
TRBJ2-1 | TRBV11-2 | - | - | CASSLDNRVNEQFF | TGTGCCAGCAGCTTAGATAACAGGGTCAATGAGCAGTTCTTC
TRBJ2-5 | TRBV20-1 | - | TRBD1 | CSAGTEETQYF | TGCAGTGCTGGGACAGAAGAGACCCAGTACTTC
TRBJ2-3 | TRBV12-3/TRBV12-4 | - | - | CASSFWGRGTDTQYF | TGTGCCAGCAGTTTTTGGGGAAGGGGCACAGATACGCAGTATTTT
TRBJ1-3 | TRBV15 | - | - | CATSRDRADGNTIYF | TGTGCCACCAGCAGAGACAGGGCGGACGGAAACACCATATATTTT
TRBJ2-5 | TRBV10-2 | - | - | CASSEIGLETQYF | TGCGCCAGCAGTGAGATCGGGTTAGAGACCCAGTACTTC
TRBJ1-6 | TRBV19 | few | TRBD1 | CASSKAGRDRNSPLHF | TGTGCCAGTAGTAAAGCCGGTCGGGACAGGAATTCACCCCTCCACTTT
TRBJ2-6 | TRBV5-4 | once | TRBD2 | CASRAGGRRGANVLTF | TGTGCCAGCAGGGCGGGGGGCCGAAGAGGGGCCAACGTCCTGACTTTC
TRBJ2-3 | TRBV20-1 | - | TRBD1 | CSAFRDRVTDTQYF | TGCAGTGCTTTCCGGGACAGGGTGACAGATACGCAGTATTTT
TRBJ2-1 | TRBV7-9 | - | - | CASSLTRLFSYNEQFF | TGTGCCAGCAGCTTAACCCGACTATTCTCCTACAATGAGCAGTTCTTC
TRBJ1-6 | TRBV12-3/TRBV12-4 | - | - | CASSLHRTRDSPLHF | TGTGCCAGCAGTTTGCATCGAACAAGGGATTCACCCCTCCACTTT
TRBJ2-3 | TRBV6-1 | - | TRBD1 | CASNPGWTGEADTQYF | TGTGCCAGCAACCCCGGGTGGACAGGGGAGGCAGATACGCAGTATTTT
TRBJ1-6 | TRBV27 | few | - | CASSFGGSYNSPLHF | TGTGCCAGCAGTTTTGGGGGCTCCTATAATTCACCCCTCCACTTT